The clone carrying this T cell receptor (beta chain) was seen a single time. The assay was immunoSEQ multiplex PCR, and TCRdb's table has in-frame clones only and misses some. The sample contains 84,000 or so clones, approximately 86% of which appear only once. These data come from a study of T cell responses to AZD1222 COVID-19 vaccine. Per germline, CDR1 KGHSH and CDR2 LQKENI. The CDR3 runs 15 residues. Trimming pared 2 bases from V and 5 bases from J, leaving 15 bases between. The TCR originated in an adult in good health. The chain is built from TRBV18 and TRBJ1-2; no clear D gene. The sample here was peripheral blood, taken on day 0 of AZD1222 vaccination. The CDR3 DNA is TGTGCCAGCTCACCAGAGACGGATGCAATATATGGCTACACCTTC. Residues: CASSPETDAIYGYTF.